The 16 T cell receptor beta chains below all came from one sample that was sequenced in a study of radiotherapy plus CTLA-4 blockade in lung cancer (dated by TCRdb to the late 2010s). Libraries were constructed by the immunoSEQ multiplex PCR assay. What TCRdb holds here is the immuneACCESS table cut down to in-frame rearrangements. Part of the clones is not present; checked against another copy, under half of the missing clones reflect an unresolved V gene, and the others are unexplained. The sample data list tens of thousands of clones, and approximately 78% of these were observed just once. Together, the top ten hold 7% to 8.5% of the sample. The sample here was peripheral blood, taken from a patient treated with radiotherapy plus ipilimumab. The source of these receptors is a human donor with non-small cell lung cancer who had a complete response to radiotherapy plus ipilimumab.

The V call is TRBV11-3, the J call TRBJ1-1; unclear D gene. The V gene lost 3 bases and the J gene lost 6 bases, with 14 bases spanning the gap. The CDR3 totals 14 residues. Germline V lookup: CDR1 SGHNT, CDR2 YENEEA. The DNA for the CDR3 is TGTGCCAGCAGCTTGAGTGTGGGGTCGGCTGAAGCTTTCTTT. Translated, it gives CASSLSVGSAEAFF.

V gene TRBV2 combines with J gene TRBJ2-2; D is possibly TRBD2 (6 bases). V lost 6 bases to trimming and J lost 0 bases, with 11 bases between them. The CDR3 length is 15 residues. Germline V gene data show CDR1 as SNHLY and CDR2 as FYNNEI. The CDR3 bases are TGTGCCAGCAGGGCGGGACGGCCGAACACCGGGGAGCTGTTTTTT. Amino acids: CASRAGRPNTGELFF.

This clone was counted only a few times. The chain is built from TRBV5-4 and TRBJ1-3, with a possible D match to TRBD1 (5 bases). CDR1 and CDR2 (germline): SGHNT, YYREEE (reference sequence). The CDR3 loop spans 14 amino acids. Trimming cost V 3 bases and J 2 bases, with 9 bases left between them. CDR3: CASSSVGAGNTIYF. CDR3 bases: TGTGCCAGCAGCTCGGTGGGGGCTGGAAACACCATATATTTT.

This chain links TRBV30 with TRBJ2-2; 7 positions agree with TRBD1. CDR1 is GTSNPN, CDR2 SVGIG, per germline (reference sequence). The CDR3 extends over 16 amino acids. The V gene end was trimmed by 0 bases and the J gene end by 7 bases; junction bases not matched to a gene: 11. The CDR3 DNA is TGTGCCTGGAGTGTACTCCTACAGGGGTCGGGCGGGGAGCTGTTTTTT. This translates into CAWSVLLQGSGGELFF.

A word on this clone: A junction boundary mismatches the germline segment, possibly from a read error. The same CDR3 arises from other DNA sequences in this sample as well. This chain uses TRBV4-3 with TRBJ2-1; 8 nucleotides align to TRBD2. There are 19 residues in the CDR3. The germline gives CDR1 LGHNA, CDR2 YSLEER. CDR3 nucleotides: TGCGCCAGCAGTCAAGATCCGAGCGGGAGCGGTTGGAGAATCGATGAGCAGTTCTTC. Protein: CASSQDPSGSGWRIDEQFF.

V is TRBV6-5 and J is TRBJ1-5; D is unclear. Germline-derived CDR1 and CDR2 are MNHEY and SVGAGI. The V end was cut by 6 bases, the J end by 4 bases, with 13 bases between. The CDR3 sequence is 14 residues long. Here the CDR3 DNA reads TGTGCCAGCAGCGCAGACACTCCTAATCAGCCCCAGCATTTT. Translated: CASSADTPNQPQHF.

J is TRBJ2-1 and V is TRBV6-6; 10 bases align to TRBD2. Germline-derived CDR1 and CDR2 are MNHNY and SVGAGI (reference sequence). Trimming cost V 2 bases and J 4 bases; bases outside gene matches: 2. CDR3 length equals 15 residues. This CDR3 reads CASSYGLAVYNEQFF. CDR3 sequence (DNA): TGTGCCAGCAGTTACGGACTAGCGGTATACAATGAGCAGTTCTTC.

The chain carries TRBV6-5 and TRBJ1-2; D may be TRBD1 (6 bases). Germline CDR1 MNHEY, CDR2 SVGAGI. CDR3 length equals 16 residues. The germline V and J ends were trimmed by 0 bases and 6 bases, with 17 bases remaining between them. The CDR3 spells CASSYSSGAGRDGYTF. DNA for the CDR3: TGTGCCAGCAGTTACTCGTCAGGGGCCGGGCGAGATGGCTACACCTTC.

The gene calls are TRBV28 and TRBJ2-1, with TRBD2 as a possible D gene (7 bases). Germline V CDR1 and CDR2: MDHEN, SYDVKM. V lost 3 bases and J lost 5, with 20 bases in between. The CDR3 runs to 17 residues. CDR3 protein: CASSFIHRAGEDNEQFF. The CDR3 region has the DNA TGTGCCAGCAGTTTTATTCACAGGGCGGGAGAAGACAATGAGCAGTTCTTC.

The chain employs TRBV11-3 and TRBJ2-3, with a possible D match to TRBD1 (5 bases). Germline V gene sequence: CDR1 SGHNT, CDR2 YENEEA. The CDR3 totals 12 residues. V was clipped by 5 bases and J by 13 bases, with 16 bases between them. The CDR3 region is CASSASETAEYF. The CDR3 DNA reads TGTGCCAGCAGCGCTTCAGAGACAGCAGAGTATTTT. Looking up the rest from reference TRBV11-3 and TRBJ2-3 gives the full variable domain: EAGVVQSPRYKIIEKKQPVAFWCNPISGHNTLYWYLQNLGQGPELLIRYENEEAVDDSQLPKDRFSAERLKGVDSTLKIQPAELGDSAVYLCASSASETAEYFGPGTRLTVL.

V gene TRBV7-6 combines with J gene TRBJ2-1, with TRBD2 as a possible D gene (5 bases). The CDR3 loop spans 14 amino acids. V was cut by 5 bases and J by 5 bases, with 13 bases left in between. Germline lookup yields CDR1 SGHVS and CDR2 FNYEAQ. The CDR3, as DNA: TGTGCCAGCAGCCCCATCCCGAGGGACAATGAGCAGTTCTTC. Its translation is CASSPIPRDNEQFF.

This clone appeared a few times. The V and J genes are TRBV19 and TRBJ2-7, with 10 bases aligning to TRBD1. Unmatched junction bases numbered 4, after V lost 8 bases and J lost 3 bases. This CDR3 has 13 amino acids. Germline CDR1 LNHDA, CDR2 SQIVND (reference sequence). CDR3 bases: TGTGCCAGTGGACAGGGGGTCGGCTACGAGCAGTACGTC. Translated: CASGQGVGYEQYV.

The chain joins TRBV4-1 to TRBJ2-3; maybe TRBD1 (6 bases). This CDR3 region has 13 residues. The germline V and J ends were trimmed by 4 bases and 6 bases, with 11 bases remaining between them. Germline lookup yields CDR1 MGHRA and CDR2 YSYEKL. The CDR3 is CASSRQVTDTQYF. The DNA of the CDR3 is TGCGCCAGCAGCCGACAGGTTACTGATACGCAGTATTTT.

The chain links TRBV7-6 to TRBJ2-3; the match to TRBD2 covers 15 bases. The CDR3 has 20 residues. Per the germline V gene, CDR1 is SGHVS and CDR2 is FNYEAQ. V was clipped by 3 bases and J by 5 bases; unmatched bases: 15. DNA of the CDR3: TGTGCCAGCAGCTTGGATGGGACTAGCGGGAGGATACGGGCAAGAGATACGCAGTATTTT. Protein product: CASSLDGTSGRIRARDTQYF. Filled out from reference TRBV7-6 and TRBJ2-3, the complete variable domain reads GAGVSQSPRYKVTKRGQDVALRCDPISGHVSLYWYRQALGQGPEFLTYFNYEAQQDKSGLPNDRFSAERPEGSISTLTIQRTEQRDSAMYRCASSLDGTSGRIRARDTQYFGPGTRLTVL.

A remark on this clone: Other DNA sequences from this sample encode an identical CDR3 as well. The chain is built from TRBV29-1 and TRBJ1-2, with D unresolved. Trimming shortened V by 3 bases and J by 6 bases, and 5 bases separated the two germline ends. This CDR3 has 10 amino acids. Germline loops: CDR1 SQVTM, CDR2 ANQGSEA. Here the CDR3 DNA reads TGCAGCGTTGAGCGGGATGGCTACACCTTC. Its protein is CSVERDGYTF.

V gene TRBV5-4 combines with J gene TRBJ2-2, with D perhaps TRBD2 (5 bases). The CDR3 has 13 amino acids. The germline V gene encodes CDR1 SGHNT and CDR2 YYREEE (reference sequence). V shed 4 bases and J shed 6 bases, with 10 bases lying between them. CDR3 in amino acids: CASSDGVAGELFF. Here the CDR3 DNA reads TGTGCCAGCAGCGACGGGGTCGCCGGGGAGCTGTTTTTT.